The 32 T cell receptor beta chains given below trace back to one sample, sequenced in a study of blood T cell repertoires in COVID-19. TCRdb keeps only in-frame clones here, not all; method: immunoSEQ multiplex PCR. The sample has 70,000 to 95,000 clones; roughly 80% are singletons. Input material: peripheral blood. All receptors come from a woman between 65 and 79 years old with acute or convalescent COVID-19.

The rearrangement links TRBV30 to TRBJ2-4, with TRBD2 identical over 7 bases. The germline V gene encodes CDR1 GTSNPN and CDR2 SVGIG (reference sequence). With 0 bases clipped from V and 2 bases from J, the junction kept 10 bases outside the gene matches. The CDR3 loop spans 17 amino acids. CDR3 bases: TGTGCCTGGAGTGTAAATTGGGGGGAGGGTACCAAAAACATTCAGTACTTC. As protein: CAWSVNWGEGTKNIQYF.

The chain couples TRBV6-5 to TRBJ1-4, with D possibly being TRBD1 (6 bases). This CDR3 is 15 amino acids long. CDR1 is MNHEY and CDR2 is SVGAGI in the germline V gene. V lost 5 bases and J lost 4, with 14 bases in between. CDR3 region: CASSPQGFINEKLFF. Written as DNA, the CDR3 is TGTGCCAGCAGTCCACAGGGTTTCATTAATGAAAAACTGTTTTTT.

The V call is TRBV29-1, the J call TRBJ2-1; D is undetermined. Germline-derived CDR1 and CDR2 are SQVTM and ANQGSEA. V was cut by 4 bases and J by 4 bases, with 11 bases left in between. The CDR3 is 13 amino acids. CDR3 in DNA: TGCAGCGTTGCCCCCCAGAAGTACAATGAGCAGTTCTTC. Protein: CSVAPQKYNEQFF.

This chain connects TRBV27 to TRBJ1-5, with 8 nucleotides matching TRBD1. The CDR3 totals 16 residues. V lost 5 bases to trimming and J lost 5 bases; unmatched junction nucleotides: 11. Germline assignment: CDR1 MNHEY and CDR2 SMNVEV (reference sequence). CDR3 loop: CASSPRWTGRDQPQHF. For the CDR3, the DNA is TGTGCCAGCAGTCCCCGGTGGACAGGGAGGGATCAGCCCCAGCATTTT.

Worth noting for this clone: Other nucleotide sequences in the sample specify the same CDR3. The chain recombines TRBV20-1 with TRBJ2-5; D might be TRBD2 (5 bases). Germline V lookup: CDR1 DFQATT, CDR2 SNEGSKA (reference sequence). The CDR3 length is 11 residues. V lost 1 base and J 5 bases, leaving 5 bases between the germline ends. The chain's CDR3 is CSARGGETQYF. The CDR3 nucleotides read TGCAGTGCTAGAGGCGGGGAGACCCAGTACTTC.

The V call is TRBV9, the J call TRBJ1-3, with D perhaps matching TRBD1 (6 bases). V was shortened by 2 bases and J by 0 bases, with 9 bases between the two germline ends. The germline CDR1 and CDR2 sequences are SGDLS and YYNGEE. The CDR3 has 15 amino acids. Written as DNA, the CDR3 is TGTGCCAGCAGCGTCGGGGGGGCCTCTGGAAACACCATATATTTT. Its protein is CASSVGGASGNTIYF.

The chain recombines TRBV30 with TRBJ2-1; 8 bases align to TRBD2. Germline V gives CDR1 GTSNPN, CDR2 SVGIG (reference sequence). V lost 5 bases and J lost 6; bases outside the gene matches: 12. The CDR3 spans 15 residues. The CDR3 protein is CAWGLGTGTSNEQFF. The CDR3 DNA reads as TGTGCCTGGGGTCTAGGAACCGGGACTAGCAATGAGCAGTTCTTC.

This chain connects TRBV7-8 to TRBJ2-7; TRBD2 matches 10 bases. The J segment lost 2 bases and the V segment lost 5 bases, leaving 18 bases of the junction unmatched. This CDR3 contains 19 residues. The germline V gene encodes CDR1 SGHVS and CDR2 FQNEAQ. The DNA for the CDR3 is TGTGCCAGCAGCCCTATGGGAGCTAGCGGGAGTAAACCACCCTACGAGCAGTACTTC. This sequence encodes CASSPMGASGSKPPYEQYF.

The DNA for the CDR3 is TGTGCCAGCAGCTTAGGAGGACAGGAAAAACTGTTTTTT. Protein sequence: CASSLGGQEKLFF. The chain couples TRBV11-2 to TRBJ1-4, with D perhaps TRBD1 (6 bases). This CDR3 comprises 13 residues. Trimming removed 1 base at V and 8 bases at J, with 8 bases between. Looked up from germline, CDR1 is SGHAT and CDR2 is FQNNGV.

V and J are TRBV19 and TRBJ2-1, with 7 nucleotides matching TRBD2. Trimming at V came to 7 bases and at J to 6 bases, leaving 9 bases not matched to a gene. CDR1 is LNHDA, CDR2 SQIVND, per germline (reference sequence). The CDR3 sequence is 14 residues long. CDR3 protein: CASTAQVAGNEQFF. Written as DNA, the CDR3 is TGTGCCAGTACCGCCCAAGTAGCGGGCAATGAGCAGTTCTTC.

The V call is TRBV27, the J call TRBJ2-3, with a tentative D call TRBD2 (6 bases). In germline, CDR1 is MNHEY, CDR2 SMNVEV (reference sequence). With 6 bases removed from V and 14 bases from J, the gap between germline ends came to 15 bases. The CDR3 consists of 11 residues. CDR3 in DNA: TGTGCCAGCAGGGGGGGATGGGTATGGTATTTT. It codes for CASRGGWVWYF.

V usage is TRBV3-1 (or the pseudogene TRBV3-2) and J usage is TRBJ2-1; TRBD2 is a possible D gene (6 bases). CDR1 and CDR2 from the germline V gene are LGHDT and YNNKEL (reference sequence). Trimming stripped 4 bases from V and 9 bases from J, with 13 bases between. This CDR3 region has 13 residues. CDR3 amino acids: CASSLSTGVEQFF. Written as DNA, the CDR3 is TGTGCCAGCAGCCTCAGTACGGGGGTTGAGCAGTTCTTC.

This clone was seen a handful of times. The gene calls are TRBV7-9 and TRBJ1-1; D gene unclear. The CDR3 is 14 amino acids. Trimming cost V 4 bases and J 1 base, with 10 bases left between them. Germline assignment: CDR1 SEHNR and CDR2 FQNEAQ (reference sequence). The CDR3 DNA follows: TGTGCCAGCAGCTACGCCTATGGGAACACTGAAGCTTTCTTT. This gives the protein CASSYAYGNTEAFF.

The J gene is TRBJ2-7, the V gene TRBV6-5; D call uncertain. Trimming took 7 bases from V and 1 from J, leaving 14 bases between them. This CDR3 comprises 14 residues. Per the germline V gene, CDR1 is MNHEY and CDR2 is SVGAGI. The CDR3 DNA reads as TGTGCCAGCATTAAATCAGGCGTTTCCTACGAGCAGTACTTC. This codes for CASIKSGVSYEQYF.

This CDR3 is CASPGLAGVRETQYF. CDR3 DNA: TGTGCCAGCCCAGGACTAGCGGGAGTTCGCGAGACCCAGTACTTC. The rearrangement joins TRBV27 to TRBJ2-5; 13 bases agree with TRBD2. Germline loops: CDR1 MNHEY, CDR2 SMNVEV (reference sequence). CDR3 length: 15 residues. The junction had 8 bases not matched to a gene; V was cut back by 8 bases and J by 5 bases.

The rearrangement joins TRBV5-1 to TRBJ2-1; 7 bases line up with TRBD2. The CDR3 has 13 residues. The ends lost 4 bases at V and 4 bases at J; junction bases unmatched: 2. Per germline, CDR1 SGHRS and CDR2 YFSETQ. CDR3 in DNA: TGCGCCAGCAGCGCGGGACTATACAATGAGCAGTTCTTC. Translation gives CASSAGLYNEQFF.

The chain is built from TRBV4-1 and TRBJ2-5, with 7 bases that match TRBD1. The CDR3 totals 16 residues. Germline V gene data show CDR1 as MGHRA and CDR2 as YSYEKL. Unmatched junction bases numbered 10, after V lost 4 bases and J lost 2 bases. DNA for the CDR3: TGCGCCAGCAGCCCCGGCCCGACAGGGTATCAAGAGACCCAGTACTTC. This sequence encodes CASSPGPTGYQETQYF.

The V gene is TRBV12-3 or TRBV12-4, the J gene TRBJ2-6, with D unresolved. Trimming stripped 7 bases from V and 1 base from J, with 5 bases between. The length of the CDR3 is 13 residues. The DNA for the CDR3 is TGTGCCAGCACCCCATCTGGGGCCAACGTCCTGACTTTC. It encodes CASTPSGANVLTF.

The CDR3 loop reads CASRPAGETQYF. Written as DNA, the CDR3 is TGTGCCAGCAGACCAGCGGGAGAGACCCAGTACTTC. The chain uses TRBV7-9 and TRBJ2-5; possibly TRBD2 for D (6 bases). There are 12 residues in the CDR3. Per the germline V gene, CDR1 is SEHNR and CDR2 is FQNEAQ (reference sequence). V was shortened by 6 bases and J by 4 bases, with 9 bases between the two germline ends.

The chain links TRBV15 to TRBJ1-1; perhaps TRBD1 as D (5 bases). Trimming removed 7 bases at V and 2 bases at J, with 17 bases between. Germline V gene lookup returns CDR1 LNHNV and CDR2 YYDKDF (reference sequence). The CDR3 consists of 15 residues. The CDR3 loop is CATKMRGTLNTEAFF. For the CDR3, the DNA is TGTGCCACCAAGATGCGGGGGACCCTTAACACTGAAGCTTTCTTT.

This clone was found once. Its ends do not fully match the called genes, so a read error is possible. The chain uses TRBV5-7 and TRBJ1-5; 8 positions agree with TRBD1. TRBV5-7 is assigned to the ORF class and has an uncertain function. This CDR3 region has 14 residues. CDR3 in DNA: TGTGCCAGCAGATTGGACAGGGACAATCAGCCCCAGCATTTT. This gives the protein CASRLDRDNQPQHF.

The V gene is TRBV5-1, the J gene TRBJ2-2; 7 positions agree with TRBD1. The CDR3 length is 15 residues. The germline CDR1 and CDR2 sequences are SGHRS and YFSETQ. V dropped 4 bases and J dropped 2; count of bases not matched to a gene: 5. The CDR3 protein is CASSLWTGNTGELFF. The CDR3 DNA sequence: TGCGCCAGCAGCCTTTGGACAGGAAACACCGGGGAGCTGTTTTTT.

This rearrangement joins TRBV18 to TRBJ1-5; 8 nucleotides line up with TRBD1. The CDR3 extends over 17 amino acids. Germline assignment: CDR1 KGHSH and CDR2 LQKENI. J gave up 2 bases and V 2 bases, and 8 bases lay outside the gene matches. This CDR3 is CASSPIRTGKGNQPQHF. The CDR3 DNA reads as TGTGCCAGCTCACCAATTCGGACAGGGAAGGGCAATCAGCCCCAGCATTTT.

The rearrangement uses TRBV2 and TRBJ1-6; no definite D call. The ends were cut back, 7 bases at V and 6 bases at J, with 10 bases in the middle. The V gene's germline CDR1 is SNHLY and CDR2 FYNNEI. The CDR3 has 13 residues. The CDR3: CASTPQPNSPLHF. As DNA, the CDR3 is TGTGCCAGCACGCCACAGCCTAATTCACCCCTCCACTTT.

The sample holds a few counts of this clone. The rearrangement links TRBV21-1 to TRBJ1-3; TRBD1 is taken as the D call from the table, unchecked against the DNA. TRBV21-1 represents a pseudogene. This CDR3 is 15 amino acids long. This chain's CDR3 is CASPPDSPSGNTIYF. The CDR3 DNA follows: TGTGCCAGCCCCCCTGACAGTCCCTCTGGAAACACCATATATTTT.

The chain uses TRBV9 and TRBJ1-4; D might be TRBD1 (6 bases). CDR1 is SGDLS and CDR2 is YYNGEE in the germline V gene. The CDR3 totals 16 residues. The V end was cut by 3 bases, the J end by 4 bases, with 16 bases between. The CDR3 nucleotides read TGTGCCAGCAGCGCAAACAGGGTCTCCGGTAATGAAAAACTGTTTTTT. The encoded protein is CASSANRVSGNEKLFF.

The V call is TRBV15, the J call TRBJ1-6; TRBD1 agrees at 8 bases. This CDR3 has 17 amino acids. The germline CDR1 and CDR2 sequences are LNHNV and YYDKDF (reference sequence). Trimming at V came to 1 base and at J to 8 bases, leaving 10 bases not matched to a gene. The CDR3 DNA sequence: TGTGCCACCAGCAGAGCACAACGGACAGGGCTAGATTCACCCCTCCACTTT. Translated, it gives CATSRAQRTGLDSPLHF.

The chain joins TRBV6-5 to TRBJ2-7; the D is unclear. V lost 6 bases to trimming and J lost 0 bases, with 12 bases between them. The CDR3 has 14 amino acids. Germline V CDR1 and CDR2: MNHEY, SVGAGI. The CDR3 DNA sequence: TGTGCCAGCAGAACCGAGACACGCTCCTACGAGCAGTACTTC. The encoded protein is CASRTETRSYEQYF.

The sample holds one count of this clone. The V and J genes are TRBV12-3 or TRBV12-4 and TRBJ2-2; TRBD1 matches 7 bases. The CDR3 sequence is 12 residues long. V shed 6 bases, J shed 7 bases, and the junction held 2 bases outside the gene matches. CDR3 bases: TGTGCCAGCAGAGGACAGGTCGGGGAGCTGTTTTTT. The encoded protein is CASRGQVGELFF.

This clone was observed a single time. V and J are TRBV7-2 and TRBJ2-1; TRBD1 matches 10 bases. The germline CDR1 and CDR2 sequences are SGHTA and FQGNSA. Trimming at V came to 5 bases and at J to 10 bases, leaving 8 bases not matched to a gene. This CDR3 is 14 amino acids long. CDR3 nucleotide sequence: TGTGCCAGCAGCCGGGACAGGGGATCGGGAGAGCAGTTCTTC. Translated, it gives CASSRDRGSGEQFF.

V usage is TRBV6-5 and J usage is TRBJ2-7, with D possibly being TRBD2 (5 bases). Germline values: CDR1 MNHEY, CDR2 SVGAGI. The ends were cut back, 7 bases at V and 4 bases at J, with 20 bases in the middle. There are 15 residues in the CDR3. CDR3 coding DNA: TGTGCCAGCAACATGAATAGCGCCCTTATGTACGAGCAGTACTTC. Amino acids: CASNMNSALMYEQYF.

The gene calls are TRBV14 and TRBJ2-1, with 13 nucleotides matching TRBD2. The J segment lost 6 bases and the V segment lost 0 bases, leaving 5 bases of the junction unmatched. The CDR3 extends over 17 amino acids. Germline CDR1 and CDR2: SGHDN and FVKESK. As DNA, the CDR3 is TGTGCCAGCAGCCAAGAAAAGGGACTAGCGGGAAGCAATGAGCAGTTCTTC. This gives the protein CASSQEKGLAGSNEQFF.